The clone carrying this T cell receptor beta chain came up many times. The antigen remains unidentified. The CDR3 is cut off 3 residues early in the read; its end comes from the germline J gene. Germline-derived CDR1 and CDR2 are DFQATT and SNEGSKA (reference sequence). The CDR3 has 12 amino acids. V dropped 4 bases and J dropped 3 bases, with 9 bases sitting between them. TCRdb's table, derived via immunoSEQ multiplex PCR, lists solely in-frame clones and lacks some. This sample carries under 30,000 clones, none of them present only once. Heparinized whole blood, about 5 to 8.5 ml, came from each donor. This specimen belongs to a study of T cell clonality in common variable immunodeficiency. Study-wide points: Compared with controls, CVID subjects had fewer shared TCRbeta clones. Reportedly, TCR beta sequences from common variable immunodeficiency showed fewer deletions and N-nucleotide insertions. CVID patient heterogeneity limited repertoire-clinical complication correlations.

The sequencing sample was made of peripheral blood mononuclear cells. This clonotype was sampled from a person between 18 and 75 years old in good health. The J gene is TRBJ1-1, the V gene TRBV20-1, with D hard to call. Here the CDR3 reads CSANVRDTEAFF. The CDR3 DNA, read in part, is TGCAGTGCTAACGTCCGGGACACTGAA.